A selection of T cell receptor beta chains follows, all from one sample in a study of blood T cell repertoires in COVID-19. Sequencing used immunoSEQ multiplex PCR; TCRdb keeps in-frame clones, though not all of them. The sample carries roughly 230,000 clones, 84% recorded once. The specimen was peripheral blood. The receptors come from a man in his fifties with active or convalescent COVID-19. Both conserved end residues are part of each CDR3. Each record gives: J gene, D gene, clone size, V gene, CDR3 protein, CDR3 DNA. D genes are given only for firm matches. Only part of the rows carry a size: once, few, many, or a class if the clone is expanded.

>TRBJ2-7|TRBD1|.|TRBV7-8
CASSSRDRTYEQYF
TGTGCCAGCAGCTCAAGGGACAGGACCTACGAGCAGTACTTC
>TRBJ1-1|.|.|TRBV30
CAWRLGDIGEAFF
TGTGCCTGGAGGCTGGGTGACATAGGAGAAGCTTTCTTT
>TRBJ1-1|.|.|TRBV6-2/TRBV6-3
CASSPGRNTEAFF
TGTGCCAGCAGTCCGGGGAGGAACACTGAAGCTTTCTTT
>TRBJ1-1|TRBD1|.|TRBV5-1
CASRDRRDGEAFF
TGCGCCAGCAGGGACAGGAGGGACGGTGAAGCTTTCTTT
>TRBJ2-7|TRBD1|.|TRBV29-1
CSVVGQGYEQYF
TGCAGCGTTGTGGGACAGGGATACGAGCAGTACTTC
>TRBJ1-2|TRBD1|few|TRBV4-1
CASGTGRNYGYTF
TGCGCCAGCGGGACAGGGAGGAACTATGGCTACACCTTC
>TRBJ2-3|.|.|TRBV23-1
CASSHSPRGSDTQYF
TGCGCCAGCAGTCATTCCCCCAGAGGATCAGATACGCAGTATTTT
>TRBJ1-6|.|once|TRBV11-1
CASSLVSNSPLHF
TGTGCCAGCAGCTTAGTTTCGAATTCACCCCTCCACTTT
>TRBJ1-6|.|.|TRBV6-5
CASSYSPGGSPLHF
TGTGCCAGCAGTTACTCCCCGGGAGGTTCACCCCTCCACTTT
>TRBJ2-3|TRBD2|.|TRBV9
CASSVAISGGTDTQYF
TGTGCCAGCAGCGTAGCGATTAGCGGGGGGACAGATACGCAGTATTTT
>TRBJ1-5|.|few|TRBV30
CAWSGGAGQPQHF
TGTGCCTGGTCCGGGGGGGCCGGTCAGCCCCAGCATTTT
>TRBJ1-3|.|.|TRBV6-1
CASSARVAKNSGNTIYF
TGTGCCAGCAGTGCCCGGGTCGCCAAGAACTCTGGAAACACCATATATTTT
>TRBJ1-1|.|.|TRBV6-5
CASSTTGWRNTEAFF
TGTGCCAGCAGCACAACCGGGTGGCGGAACACTGAAGCTTTCTTT
>TRBJ1-1|.|.|TRBV19
CASSIGGGTEAFF
TGTGCCAGTAGTATCGGCGGGGGGACTGAAGCTTTCTTT
>TRBJ1-5|.|.|TRBV19
CASSRLGRDQPQHF
TGTGCCAGTAGTCGCTTGGGGAGAGATCAGCCCCAGCATTTT
>TRBJ2-2|.|.|TRBV9
CASTRNTGELFF
TGTGCCAGCACGAGGAACACCGGGGAGCTGTTTTTT